The entry that follows covers one T cell receptor beta chain sequence. This record belongs to a study of blood T cell repertoires in COVID-19. This CDR3 is built from 14 residues. CDR1 is MNHEY, CDR2 SVGAGI, per germline. The V gene lost 7 bases and the J gene lost 7 bases, with 16 bases spanning the gap. Sequenced by immunoSEQ multiplex PCR; TCRdb stores in-frame clones only, minus some. The sample contains about 190,000 clones, around 85% of which appear only once. This chain links TRBV6-5 with TRBJ2-2, with a possible D match to TRBD2 (6 bases). Sequencing used peripheral blood. This sequence was found in a woman between 50 and 59 years old with acute or convalescent COVID-19. CDR3 DNA: TGTGCCAGCAACCCCGGAGGGATCGGCGGGGAGCTGTTTTTT. The encoded protein is CASNPGGIGGELFF.